This passage covers 28 T cell receptor beta chains from one sample sequenced in a study of CD8+ T cells in alopecia areata. RNA, once extracted, was reverse transcribed into cDNA for use as the sequencing template. Assay used: immunoSEQ multiplex PCR; TCRdb lists only in-frame clones, some missing. The repertoire includes about 290,000 clones, 58% of them detected once, and over 1.5% sits in the top ten. Treatment defined: oral pan-JAK inhibitor, 5-10 mg twice daily. This material consisted of CD4+ T cells sorted from blood, taken at week 24, from a patient treated with tofacitinib. The source of these receptors is a human donor with alopecia areata.

The chain recombines TRBV5-1 with TRBJ2-7, with 8 positions matching TRBD1. V dropped 5 bases and J dropped 0; count of bases not matched to a gene: 4. This CDR3 region has 14 residues. From germline, CDR1 is SGHRS and CDR2 YFSETQ. Here the CDR3 reads CASRGTGDSYEQYF. The DNA of the CDR3 is TGCGCCAGCAGAGGGACAGGAGACTCCTACGAGCAGTACTTC.

The chain has TRBV6-5 and TRBJ2-7; no clear D. Germline V CDR1 and CDR2: MNHEY, SVGAGI. This CDR3 is 14 amino acids long. Trimming stripped 6 bases from V and 3 bases from J, with 15 bases between. The CDR3 region is CASRNNRESYEQYF. For the CDR3, the DNA is TGTGCCAGCAGGAATAACAGAGAAAGCTACGAGCAGTACTTC.

This chain uses TRBV25-1 with TRBJ2-7; TRBD1 matches 8 bases. The CDR3 spans 10 residues. Losses at the gene ends were 3 bases for V and 11 bases for J; bases not matched to a gene: 0. Germline assignment: CDR1 MGHDK and CDR2 SYGVNS. The CDR3 nucleotides read TGTGCCAGCAGTGAGGGACAGGAGTACTTC. This translates into CASSEGQEYF.

V and J are TRBV7-2 and TRBJ2-5; D gene unclear. Trimming shortened V by 5 bases and J by 5 bases, and 18 bases separated the two germline ends. Germline V gene sequence: CDR1 SGHTA, CDR2 FQGNSA. The length of the CDR3 is 15 residues. The CDR3 region is CASSPHGRLGETQYF. The CDR3 DNA follows: TGTGCCAGCAGCCCCCACGGAAGGCTAGGGGAGACCCAGTACTTC.

V gene TRBV6-6 combines with J gene TRBJ1-5; TRBD1 might be the D (6 bases). The V end was cut by 4 bases, the J end by 2 bases, with 12 bases between. Per germline, CDR1 MNHNY and CDR2 SVGAGI (reference sequence). There are 15 residues in the CDR3. The CDR3 protein is CASSLDRKGNQPQHF. The DNA of the CDR3 is TGTGCCAGCAGTTTGGACAGAAAAGGCAATCAGCCCCAGCATTTT.

J is TRBJ2-7 and V is TRBV5-1; a possible D gene is TRBD1 (5 bases). There are 12 residues in the CDR3. Germline CDR1 SGHRS, CDR2 YFSETQ. V lost 2 bases and J 3 bases, leaving 6 bases between the germline ends. The DNA of the CDR3 is TGCGCCAGCAGCTTTAGGGGCTACGAGCAGTACTTC. Protein product: CASSFRGYEQYF.

This rearrangement joins TRBV7-9 to TRBJ2-7; D unresolved. Trimming pared 1 base from V and 5 bases from J, leaving 9 bases between. Germline-derived CDR1 and CDR2 are SEHNR and FQNEAQ (reference sequence). The CDR3 spans 13 residues. For the CDR3, the DNA is TGTGCCAGCAGCTTAGAAGGGATCCACGAGCAGTACTTC. Residues: CASSLEGIHEQYF.

The genes are TRBV29-1 and TRBJ1-5; D might be TRBD1 (6 bases). This CDR3 region has 12 residues. Trimming left V 4 bases short and J 3 bases short, with 7 bases between. Germline V CDR1 and CDR2: SQVTM, ANQGSEA. This chain's CDR3 is CSVGQANQPQHF. CDR3 nucleotide sequence: TGCAGCGTTGGACAGGCCAATCAGCCCCAGCATTTT.

The chain is built from TRBV29-1 and TRBJ2-6; D uncertain. CDR1 and CDR2 (germline): SQVTM, ANQGSEA. The CDR3 covers 16 residues. Trimming stripped 5 bases from V and 0 bases from J, with 14 bases between. The DNA of the CDR3 is TGCAGCGTTTTAGTGGACGGCCGCTCTGGGGCCAACGTCCTGACTTTC. This encodes CSVLVDGRSGANVLTF.

This clone was seen a handful of times. Here the CDR3 DNA reads TGCGCCAGCAGCTCAAGTCAGGGTAGCGGGGGCACAGATACGCAGTATTTT. It codes for CASSSSQGSGGTDTQYF. The chain recombines TRBV5-1 with TRBJ2-3, with 8 bases fitting TRBD2. Trimming took 3 bases from V and 1 from J; bases not matched to a gene: 10. The germline V gene encodes CDR1 SGHRS and CDR2 YFSETQ. The CDR3 is made up of 17 amino acids.

In nucleotides, the CDR3 is TGCGCCAGCAGCTTGAATGGGGGCGCCGGCGGGGAGCTGTTTTTT. Translated: CASSLNGGAGGELFF. V and J are TRBV5-1 and TRBJ2-2; possibly TRBD1 for D (6 bases). Germline assignment: CDR1 SGHRS and CDR2 YFSETQ. V was trimmed by 1 base and J by 7 bases, leaving 14 bases between them. The CDR3 runs 15 residues.

The sample holds one count of this clone. The genes are TRBV5-1 and TRBJ1-4, with 8 positions matching TRBD1. V lost 4 bases and J lost 5; bases outside the gene matches: 10. Germline values: CDR1 SGHRS, CDR2 YFSETQ. CDR3 length: 16 residues. CDR3 nucleotide sequence: TGCGCCAGCAGCGTAACCGGGACAGGAGTCAATGAAAAACTGTTTTTT. Protein product: CASSVTGTGVNEKLFF.

The chain recombines TRBV2 with TRBJ1-1; D is perhaps TRBD1 (5 bases). The ends were cut back, 7 bases at V and 3 bases at J, with 18 bases in the middle. Germline CDR1 and CDR2: SNHLY and FYNNEI. The CDR3 is made up of 15 amino acids. CDR3 region: CASTQGFRGDTEAFF. The CDR3 bases are TGTGCCAGCACGCAGGGTTTTCGAGGAGACACTGAAGCTTTCTTT.

The chain recombines TRBV20-1 with TRBJ2-5, with D uncertain. Germline loops: CDR1 DFQATT, CDR2 SNEGSKA (reference sequence). There are 10 residues in the CDR3. The DNA for the CDR3 is TGCAGCGTCCCCTCGGGGACCCAGTACTTC. It translates to CSVPSGTQYF.

The chain links TRBV30 to TRBJ2-5; TRBD2 aligns across 7 bases. The CDR3 length is 12 residues. The germline V gene has CDR1 GTSNPN and CDR2 SVGIG (reference sequence). Unmatched junction bases numbered 2, after V lost 0 bases and J lost 7 bases. The CDR3 DNA reads TGTGCCTGGAGTGTGGGCGGGGGGACCCAGTACTTC. The encoded protein is CAWSVGGGTQYF.

Here the CDR3 DNA reads TGTGCCAGCAGCTTGTTCGGGCCGCGACAGCCCCAGCATTTT. Amino acids: CASSLFGPRQPQHF. The rearrangement joins TRBV5-6 to TRBJ1-5, with unresolved D. The germline V gene encodes CDR1 SGHDT and CDR2 YYEEEE. V lost 1 base to trimming and J lost 7 bases, with 12 bases between them. The length of the CDR3 is 14 residues.

To note about this clone: The sample carries other DNA sequences with the same CDR3. This rearrangement joins TRBV30 to TRBJ1-5; D not resolved. V was cut by 1 base and J by 1 base, with 8 bases left in between. Germline V gene data show CDR1 as GTSNPN and CDR2 as SVGIG (reference sequence). CDR3 size: 14 residues. The CDR3 DNA reads as TGTGCCTGGAGTGGACAACTCAGCAATCAGCCCCAGCATTTT. Amino acid sequence: CAWSGQLSNQPQHF.

The rearrangement uses TRBV6-1 and TRBJ2-5, with 8 bases matching TRBD1. In germline, CDR1 is MNHNS, CDR2 SASEGT. After removal of 8 bases from V and 1 base from J, the junction contained 6 bases not matched to a gene. The CDR3 loop spans 14 amino acids. The CDR3 reads CASPTGGGQETQYF. The CDR3 nucleotides are TGTGCCAGCCCCACAGGGGGTGGCCAAGAGACCCAGTACTTC.

The DNA for the CDR3 is TGTGCCTGGAGTGTCCAACGTACCTATAATTCACCCCTCCACTTT. The encoded protein is CAWSVQRTYNSPLHF. This chain links TRBV30 with TRBJ1-6, with no clear D. Trimming removed 0 bases from V and 2 bases from J, with 8 bases in between. This CDR3 is 15 amino acids long. Per germline, CDR1 GTSNPN and CDR2 SVGIG (reference sequence).

This clone was seen once. This rearrangement joins TRBV25-1 to TRBJ1-6, with 7 positions matching TRBD1. Looked up from germline, CDR1 is MGHDK and CDR2 is SYGVNS. The junction had 3 bases not matched to a gene; V was cut back by 5 bases and J by 5 bases. This CDR3 is 14 amino acids long. The CDR3 sequence is CASSQGGNNSPLHF. CDR3 nucleotide sequence: TGTGCCAGCAGTCAGGGGGGAAATAATTCACCCCTCCACTTT. The full variable domain, rest sourced from reference TRBV25-1 and TRBJ1-6, is EADIYQTPRYLVIGTGKKITLECSQTMGHDKMYWYQQDPGMELHLIHYSYGVNSTEKGDLSSESTVSRIRTEHFPLTLESARPSHTSQYLCASSQGGNNSPLHFGNGTRLTVT.

The chain employs TRBV29-1 and TRBJ1-2, with 8 bases matching TRBD1. The CDR3 length is 12 residues. The germline V gene has CDR1 SQVTM and CDR2 ANQGSEA. Trimming took 7 bases from V and 8 from J; bases not matched to a gene: 9. The CDR3 bases are TGCAGCGCCTTGACAGGGGAGATAGGCTACACCTTC. Residues: CSALTGEIGYTF.

This clone has only a few counts. The chain is built from TRBV25-1 and TRBJ1-5, with unresolved D. Germline loops: CDR1 MGHDK, CDR2 SYGVNS. This CDR3 region has 12 residues. V shed 2 bases and J shed 8 bases, with 7 bases lying between them. CDR3 DNA sequence: TGTGCCAGCAGTGAAATCATGGAGCCCCAGCATTTT. Amino acid sequence: CASSEIMEPQHF.

The gene calls are TRBV5-1 and TRBJ2-7; 14 bases are shared with TRBD2. The germline V gene encodes CDR1 SGHRS and CDR2 YFSETQ. J lost 4 bases, V lost 4 bases, and 7 bases had no gene match. This CDR3 comprises 16 residues. In nucleotides, the CDR3 is TGCGCCAGCAGCCCAGGGACTAGCGGGGGATATTACGAGCAGTACTTC. The encoded protein is CASSPGTSGGYYEQYF.

This sequence joins TRBV2 and TRBJ2-5, with 8 bases lining up with TRBD2. This CDR3 contains 14 residues. J lost 7 bases, V lost 1 base, and 5 bases had no gene match. Germline CDR1 SNHLY, CDR2 FYNNEI. CDR3: CASSEVVSGGTQYF. The CDR3 DNA follows: TGTGCCAGCAGTGAAGTCGTGAGCGGGGGGACCCAGTACTTC.

The chain employs TRBV7-9 and TRBJ2-3; TRBD2 agrees at 11 bases. Trimming cost V 5 bases and J 2 bases; bases outside gene matches: 9. Germline-derived CDR1 and CDR2 are SEHNR and FQNEAQ (reference sequence). CDR3 length: 17 residues. CDR3 amino acids: CASSPGTSGDHTDTQYF. The CDR3, as DNA: TGTGCCAGCAGCCCAGGGACTAGCGGAGATCACACAGATACGCAGTATTTT.

The chain employs TRBV5-1 and TRBJ2-7; perhaps TRBD2 as D (6 bases). Germline V gives CDR1 SGHRS, CDR2 YFSETQ. The V end was cut by 4 bases, the J end by 0 bases, with 11 bases between. This CDR3 comprises 14 residues. This CDR3 reads CASSRERVSYEQYF. The CDR3 region has the DNA TGCGCCAGCAGCCGCGAGCGGGTCTCCTACGAGCAGTACTTC.

V and J are TRBV9 and TRBJ2-7, with TRBD2 matching over 7 bases. In germline, CDR1 is SGDLS, CDR2 YYNGEE. The CDR3 consists of 14 residues. V was clipped by 0 bases and J by 3 bases; unmatched bases: 3. The CDR3 loop reads CASSVAGRGYEQYF. CDR3 sequence (DNA): TGTGCCAGCAGCGTAGCGGGGAGGGGCTACGAGCAGTACTTC. The full variable domain, in which reference TRBV9 and TRBJ2-7 provide the parts outside the CDR3, is DSGVTQTPKHLITATGQRVTLRCSPRSGDLSVYWYQQSLDQGLQFLIQYYNGEERAKGNILERFSAQQFPDLHSELNLSSLELGDSALYFCASSVAGRGYEQYFGPGTRLTVT.

This clone showed up just a few times. The chain is built from TRBV4-3 and TRBJ1-3; D gene uncertain. Germline CDR1 LGHNA, CDR2 YSLEER. V was pared by 2 bases and J by 0 bases, with 14 bases between. This CDR3 contains 17 residues. DNA of the CDR3: TGCGCCAGCAGCCAATCCGCCGTGTTGGGCTCTGGAAACACCATATATTTT. Translating gives CASSQSAVLGSGNTIYF.